This T cell receptor beta chain was documented in a study of blood T cells in healthy people across ages. With 3 bases removed from V and 7 bases from J, the gap between germline ends came to 19 bases. This CDR3 has 14 residues. CDR1 is SQVTM, CDR2 ANQGSEA, per germline. The authors ran a second PCR of 7 to 11 cycles using a sample-barcoded 5' primer and a J-beta primer mix. TCRdb redid the calling of the 5' RACE reads with MiXCR, one entry per CDR3 protein. Of over 700,000 distinct CDR3 sequences detected, approximately 25% appear once; the ten largest clones hold roughly a tenth. Findings of the study overall: When one million T cells were used, diversity estimates were thought to be underestimates.

As for this clonotype: Its antigen is undetermined.

This sample also appeared in a second study, on T cells of mothers and their children.

V is TRBV29-1 and J is TRBJ2-7, with a weak D call TRBD2 (7 bases). The material sequenced was blood. This TCR was sampled from a boy aged 5-17 years in good health. DNA for the CDR3: TGCAGCGTTGAGGAGGGAGGGTCCCAGGGGGAGCAGTACTTC. This codes for CSVEEGGSQGEQYF.